This T cell receptor beta chain is from a study of cytomegalovirus exposure and HLA in healthy donors. Study-level results: For most TCR sequences rarity was the rule, although some public TCRs occurred in many donors. Highest at DRB1 and lowest at HLA-C, TCR association rates differed among HLA loci in a later analysis. A later analysis found that most CMV-associated TCR beta chains appeared HLA-restricted. Sequencing likely produced, as an artifact, a cluster of highly shared sequence variants.

Per germline, CDR1 MNHNY and CDR2 SVGAGI (reference sequence). The length of the CDR3 is 12 residues. V was clipped by 3 bases and J by 8 bases, with 10 bases between them. Note on this clone: Its antigen is unknown.

It was with 60 Vbeta and 13 Jbeta primers that the PCR ran. Using immunoSEQ multiplex PCR, the repertoire was profiled, and TCRdb retains in-frame clones only, with some absent. This table has about 70,000 clones, around two thirds appearing once. The TCR sequence derives from a human donor in good health. The chain recombines TRBV6-6 with TRBJ1-2, with D perhaps matching TRBD1 (5 bases). Sequences were obtained from PBMCs. The CDR3 DNA follows: TGTGCCAGCAGTTATACGGGGGTCGGCTACACCTTC. It specifies CASSYTGVGYTF.